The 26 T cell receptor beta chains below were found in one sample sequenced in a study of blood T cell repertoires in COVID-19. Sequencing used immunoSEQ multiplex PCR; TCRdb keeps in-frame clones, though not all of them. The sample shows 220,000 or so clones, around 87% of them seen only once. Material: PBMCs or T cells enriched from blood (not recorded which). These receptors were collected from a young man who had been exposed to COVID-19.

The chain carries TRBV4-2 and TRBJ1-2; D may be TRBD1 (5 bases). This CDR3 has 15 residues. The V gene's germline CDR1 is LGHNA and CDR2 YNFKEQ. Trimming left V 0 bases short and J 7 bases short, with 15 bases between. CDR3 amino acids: CASSQDQGLRLGYTF. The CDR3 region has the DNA TGTGCCAGCAGCCAAGATCAGGGACTGCGCCTTGGCTACACCTTC.

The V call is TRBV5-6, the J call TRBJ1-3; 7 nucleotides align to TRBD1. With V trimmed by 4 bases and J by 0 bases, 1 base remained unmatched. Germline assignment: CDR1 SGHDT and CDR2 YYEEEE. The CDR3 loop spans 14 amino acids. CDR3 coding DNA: TGTGCCAGCAGCCGGGACAGCTCTGGAAACACCATATATTTT. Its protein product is CASSRDSSGNTIYF.

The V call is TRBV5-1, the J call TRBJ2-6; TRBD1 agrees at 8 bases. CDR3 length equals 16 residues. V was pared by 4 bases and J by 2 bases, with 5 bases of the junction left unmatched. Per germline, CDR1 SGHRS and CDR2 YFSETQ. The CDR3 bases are TGCGCCAGCAGCACCACGACAGGGGCTGGGGCCAACGTCCTGACTTTC. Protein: CASSTTTGAGANVLTF.

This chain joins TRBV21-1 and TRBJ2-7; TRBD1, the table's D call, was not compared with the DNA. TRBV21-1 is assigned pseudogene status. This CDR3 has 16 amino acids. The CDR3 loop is CASILQGAPKYYEQYF. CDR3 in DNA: TGTGCCAGCATACTTCAGGGGGCCCCGAAATACTACGAGCAGTACTTC.

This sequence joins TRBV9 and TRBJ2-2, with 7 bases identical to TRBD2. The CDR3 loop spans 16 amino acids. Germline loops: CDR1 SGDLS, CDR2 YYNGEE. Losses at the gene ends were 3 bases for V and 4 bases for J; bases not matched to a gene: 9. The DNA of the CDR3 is TGTGCCAGCAGCGCCGGACTAGTAGGGTTCACCGGGGAGCTGTTTTTT. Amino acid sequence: CASSAGLVGFTGELFF. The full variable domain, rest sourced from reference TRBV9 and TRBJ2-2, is DSGVTQTPKHLITATGQRVTLRCSPRSGDLSVYWYQQSLDQGLQFLIQYYNGEERAKGNILERFSAQQFPDLHSELNLSSLELGDSALYFCASSAGLVGFTGELFFGEGSRLTVL.

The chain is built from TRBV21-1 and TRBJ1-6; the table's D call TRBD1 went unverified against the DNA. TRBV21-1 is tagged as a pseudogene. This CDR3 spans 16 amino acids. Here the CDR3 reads CASSARQDRVGSPLHF. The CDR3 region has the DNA TGTGCCAGCAGCGCCCGACAGGACCGTGTTGGGTCACCCCTCCACTTT.

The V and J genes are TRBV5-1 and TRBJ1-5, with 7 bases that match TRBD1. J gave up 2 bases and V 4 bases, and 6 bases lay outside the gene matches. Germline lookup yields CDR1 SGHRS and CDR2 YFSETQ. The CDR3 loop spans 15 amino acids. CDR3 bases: TGCGCCAGCAGCCCCCGAGGGGGCGGCAATCAGCCCCAGCATTTT. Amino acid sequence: CASSPRGGGNQPQHF.

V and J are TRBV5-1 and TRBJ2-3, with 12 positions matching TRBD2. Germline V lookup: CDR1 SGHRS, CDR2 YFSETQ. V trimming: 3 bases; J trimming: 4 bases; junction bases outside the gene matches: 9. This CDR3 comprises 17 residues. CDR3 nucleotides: TGCGCCAGCAGCTCAAATCCAACTAGCGGGGGGCCAGATACGCAGTATTTT. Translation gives CASSSNPTSGGPDTQYF.

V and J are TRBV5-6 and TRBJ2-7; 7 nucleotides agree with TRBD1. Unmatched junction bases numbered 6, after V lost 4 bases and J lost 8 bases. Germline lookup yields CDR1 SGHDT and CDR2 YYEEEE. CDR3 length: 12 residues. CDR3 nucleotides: TGTGCCAGCAGCGACAGGGCCTCCCAGCAGTACTTC. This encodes CASSDRASQQYF.

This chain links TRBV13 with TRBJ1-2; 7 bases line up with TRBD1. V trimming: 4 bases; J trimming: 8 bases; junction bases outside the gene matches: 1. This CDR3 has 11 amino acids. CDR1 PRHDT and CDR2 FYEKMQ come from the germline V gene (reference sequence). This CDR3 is CASSWDRGYTF. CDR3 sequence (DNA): TGTGCCAGCAGCTGGGACAGAGGCTACACCTTC.

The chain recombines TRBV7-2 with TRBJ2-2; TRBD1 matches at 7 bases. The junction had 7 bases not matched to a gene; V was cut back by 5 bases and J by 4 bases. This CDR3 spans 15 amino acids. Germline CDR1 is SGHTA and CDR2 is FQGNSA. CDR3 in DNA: TGTGCCAGCAGCCCCAAGGGGGCGATCACCGGGGAGCTGTTTTTT. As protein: CASSPKGAITGELFF.

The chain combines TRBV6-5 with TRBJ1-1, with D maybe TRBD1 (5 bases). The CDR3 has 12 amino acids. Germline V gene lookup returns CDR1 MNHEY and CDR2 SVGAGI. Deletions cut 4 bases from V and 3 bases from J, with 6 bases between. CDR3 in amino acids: CASSWGDTEAFF. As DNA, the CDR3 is TGTGCCAGCAGTTGGGGGGACACTGAAGCTTTCTTT.

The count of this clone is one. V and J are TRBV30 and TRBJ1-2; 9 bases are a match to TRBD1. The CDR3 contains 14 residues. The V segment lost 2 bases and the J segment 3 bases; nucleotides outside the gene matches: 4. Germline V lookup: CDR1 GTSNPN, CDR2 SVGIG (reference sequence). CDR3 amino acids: CAWSRDRGYYGYTF. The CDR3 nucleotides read TGTGCCTGGAGTCGTGACAGGGGGTACTATGGCTACACCTTC.

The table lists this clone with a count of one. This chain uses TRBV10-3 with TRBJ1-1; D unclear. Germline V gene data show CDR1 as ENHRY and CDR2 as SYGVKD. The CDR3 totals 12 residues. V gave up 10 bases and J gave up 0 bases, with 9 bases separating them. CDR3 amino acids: CATSLMNTEAFF. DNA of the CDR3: TGTGCCACCTCACTAATGAACACTGAAGCTTTCTTT.

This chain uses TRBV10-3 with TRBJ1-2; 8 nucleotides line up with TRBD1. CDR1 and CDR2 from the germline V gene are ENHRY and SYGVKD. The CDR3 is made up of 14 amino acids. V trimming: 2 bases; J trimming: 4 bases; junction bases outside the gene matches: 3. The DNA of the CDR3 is TGTGCCATCAGTGAGGCACAGGGGGTCTATGGCTACACCTTC. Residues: CAISEAQGVYGYTF.

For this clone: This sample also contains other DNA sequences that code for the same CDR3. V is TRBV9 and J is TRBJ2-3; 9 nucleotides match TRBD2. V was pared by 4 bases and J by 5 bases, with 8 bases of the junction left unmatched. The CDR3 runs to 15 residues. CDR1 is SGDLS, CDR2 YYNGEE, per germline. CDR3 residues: CASSSQRGVRDTQYF. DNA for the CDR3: TGTGCCAGCAGCTCACAGCGGGGGGTAAGAGATACGCAGTATTTT.

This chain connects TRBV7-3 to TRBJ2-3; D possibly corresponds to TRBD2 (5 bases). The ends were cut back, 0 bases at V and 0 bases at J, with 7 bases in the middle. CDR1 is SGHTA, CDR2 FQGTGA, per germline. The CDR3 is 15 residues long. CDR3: CASSLTAVSTDTQYF. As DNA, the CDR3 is TGTGCCAGCAGCTTAACAGCGGTGAGCACAGATACGCAGTATTTT.

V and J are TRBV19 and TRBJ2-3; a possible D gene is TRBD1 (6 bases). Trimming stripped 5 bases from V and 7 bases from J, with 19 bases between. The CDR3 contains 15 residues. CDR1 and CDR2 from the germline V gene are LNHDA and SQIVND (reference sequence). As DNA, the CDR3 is TGTGCCAGTAGTGGGCCCCCATTAGGGGGTTATACGCAGTATTTT. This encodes CASSGPPLGGYTQYF.

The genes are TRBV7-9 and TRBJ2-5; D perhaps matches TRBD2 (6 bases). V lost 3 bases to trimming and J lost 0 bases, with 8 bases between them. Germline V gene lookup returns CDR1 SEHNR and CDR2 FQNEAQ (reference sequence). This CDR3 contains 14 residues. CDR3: CASSFGGNQETQYF. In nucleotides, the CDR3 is TGTGCCAGCAGCTTCGGGGGAAACCAAGAGACCCAGTACTTC.

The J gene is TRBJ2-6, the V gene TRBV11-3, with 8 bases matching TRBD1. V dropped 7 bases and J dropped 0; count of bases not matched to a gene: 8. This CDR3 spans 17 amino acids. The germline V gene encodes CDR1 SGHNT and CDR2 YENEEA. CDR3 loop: CASNRQGFCSGANVLTF. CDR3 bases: TGTGCCAGCAACCGACAGGGGTTCTGCTCTGGGGCCAACGTCCTGACTTTC.

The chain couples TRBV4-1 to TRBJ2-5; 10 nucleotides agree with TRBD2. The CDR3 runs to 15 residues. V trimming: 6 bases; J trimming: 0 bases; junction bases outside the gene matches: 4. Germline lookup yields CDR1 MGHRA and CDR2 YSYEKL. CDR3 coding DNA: TGCGCCAGCAGAGTAGCGGGGGGCAACCAAGAGACCCAGTACTTC. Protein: CASRVAGGNQETQYF.

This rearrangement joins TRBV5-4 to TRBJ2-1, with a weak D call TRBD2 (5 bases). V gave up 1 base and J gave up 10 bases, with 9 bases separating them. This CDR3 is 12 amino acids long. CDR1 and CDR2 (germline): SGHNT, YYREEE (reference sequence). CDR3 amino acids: CASSLSEAEQFF. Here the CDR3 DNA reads TGTGCCAGCAGCTTGTCGGAGGCAGAGCAGTTCTTC.

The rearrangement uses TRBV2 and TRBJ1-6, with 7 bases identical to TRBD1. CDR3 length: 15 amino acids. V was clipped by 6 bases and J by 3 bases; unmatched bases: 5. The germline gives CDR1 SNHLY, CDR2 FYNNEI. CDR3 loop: CASRTDRDYNSPLHF. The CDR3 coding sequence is TGTGCCAGCAGGACCGACAGGGACTATAATTCACCCCTCCACTTT.

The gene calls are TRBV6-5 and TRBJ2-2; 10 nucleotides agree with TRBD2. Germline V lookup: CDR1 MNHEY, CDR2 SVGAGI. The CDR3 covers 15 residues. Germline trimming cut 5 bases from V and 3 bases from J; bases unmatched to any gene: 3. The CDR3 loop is CASSRTSGYTGELFF. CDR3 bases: TGTGCCAGCAGTAGGACTAGCGGATACACCGGGGAGCTGTTTTTT.

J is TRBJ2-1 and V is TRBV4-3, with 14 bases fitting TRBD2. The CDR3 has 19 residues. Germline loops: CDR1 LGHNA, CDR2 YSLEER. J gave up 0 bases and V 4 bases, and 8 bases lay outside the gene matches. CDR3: CASSRGLAGAPSSYNEQFF. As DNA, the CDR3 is TGCGCCAGCAGCCGGGGACTAGCGGGGGCCCCGAGCTCCTACAATGAGCAGTTCTTC.

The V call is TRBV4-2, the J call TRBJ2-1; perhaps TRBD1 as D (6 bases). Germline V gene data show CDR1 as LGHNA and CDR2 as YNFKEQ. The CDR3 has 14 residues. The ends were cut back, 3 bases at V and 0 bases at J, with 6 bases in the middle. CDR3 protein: CASSQDSSYNEQFF. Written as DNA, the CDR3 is TGTGCCAGCAGCCAGGACAGCTCCTACAATGAGCAGTTCTTC.